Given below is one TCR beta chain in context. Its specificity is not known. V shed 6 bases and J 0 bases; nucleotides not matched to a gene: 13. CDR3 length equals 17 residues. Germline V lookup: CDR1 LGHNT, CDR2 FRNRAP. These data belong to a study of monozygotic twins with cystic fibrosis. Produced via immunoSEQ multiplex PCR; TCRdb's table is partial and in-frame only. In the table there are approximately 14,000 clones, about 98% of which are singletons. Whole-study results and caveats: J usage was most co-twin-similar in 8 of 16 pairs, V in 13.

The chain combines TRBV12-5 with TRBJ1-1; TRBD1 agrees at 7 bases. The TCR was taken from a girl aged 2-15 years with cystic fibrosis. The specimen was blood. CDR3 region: CASGLTGDFKMNTEAFF. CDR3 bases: TGTGCTAGTGGACTTACAGGGGATTTTAAGATGAACACTGAAGCTTTCTTT.